The present TCR beta chain was sequenced within a study of graft-versus-host responses after intestinal transplantation. Across the whole study: Anti-thymocyte globulin induction preceded two to four years of tacrolimus and steroid maintenance in all recipients. Study-wide findings and caveats: Detected in recipient marrow were GvH clones, some of which were first observed in ileum or blood.

Germline V gene lookup returns CDR1 SGHRS and CDR2 YFSETQ. CDR3 length equals 15 residues. The ends were cut back, 1 base at V and 0 bases at J, with 8 bases in the middle. TCRdb's table, derived via immunoSEQ multiplex PCR, lists solely in-frame clones and lacks some. The sample records 95,000 to 150,000 clones, approximately 92% being singletons. About this clone itself: Its antigen is still unknown.

The sequence derives from a human donor who received an intestinal transplant. Sequenced material: unstimulated CD4+ T cells sorted from spleen or lymph node cells, taken before intestinal transplant. The rearrangement uses TRBV5-1 and TRBJ2-1; maybe TRBD2 (5 bases). CDR3 in DNA: TGCGCCAGCAGCTTGACTAGTTTCTCCTACAATGAGCAGTTCTTC. This codes for CASSLTSFSYNEQFF. Supplemented by reference TRBV5-1 and TRBJ2-1, the full variable domain reads KAGVTQTPRYLIKTRGQQVTLSCSPISGHRSVSWYQQTPGQGLQFLFEYFSETQRNKGNFPGRFSGRQFSNSRSEMNVSTLELGDSALYLCASSLTSFSYNEQFFGPGTRLTVL.